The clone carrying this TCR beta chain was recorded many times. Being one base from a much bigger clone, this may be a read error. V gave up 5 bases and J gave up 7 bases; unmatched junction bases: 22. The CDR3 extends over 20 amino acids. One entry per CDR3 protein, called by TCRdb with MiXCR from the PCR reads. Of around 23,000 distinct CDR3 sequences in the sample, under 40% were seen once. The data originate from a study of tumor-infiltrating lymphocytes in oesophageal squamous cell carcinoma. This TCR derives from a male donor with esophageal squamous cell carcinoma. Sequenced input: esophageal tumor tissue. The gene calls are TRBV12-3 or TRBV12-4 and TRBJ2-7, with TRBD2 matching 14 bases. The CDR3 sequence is CASSPSPGLAGVFGSGEQYF. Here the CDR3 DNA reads TGTGCCAGCAGTCCTTCGCCGGGACTAGCGGGGGTGTTTGGGTCGGGTGAGCAGTACTTC.